These 25 T cell receptor beta chains were sequenced from one sample in a study of blood T cell repertoires in COVID-19. Assay used: immunoSEQ multiplex PCR; TCRdb lists only in-frame clones, some missing. The sample includes about 50,000 clones, 86% of them seen just once. Sequenced: peripheral blood. Every receptor here comes from a woman of 80 years or more with COVID-19, enrolled during active disease.

This clone was recorded once. The rearrangement links TRBV19 to TRBJ1-4; tentative D call: TRBD1 (6 bases). This CDR3 comprises 16 residues. Germline V CDR1 and CDR2: LNHDA, SQIVND (reference sequence). V was shortened by 7 bases and J by 3 bases, with 18 bases between the two germline ends. CDR3 sequence (DNA): TGTGCCAGTACCAAATGGGCAGGGGCTTCTAATGAAAAACTGTTTTTT. The encoded protein is CASTKWAGASNEKLFF.

The count of this clone is one. The chain has TRBV6-5 and TRBJ1-2, with a possible D match to TRBD1 (5 bases). The CDR3 is made up of 15 amino acids. The V gene lost 6 bases and the J gene lost 5 bases, with 19 bases spanning the gap. The germline V gene has CDR1 MNHEY and CDR2 SVGAGI. CDR3 nucleotides: TGTGCCAGCAGGCCCCGGAGGGGCGCGGGGTATGGCTACACCTTC. It encodes CASRPRRGAGYGYTF.

The gene calls are TRBV6-6 and TRBJ1-3, with 8 bases lining up with TRBD1. Unmatched junction bases numbered 9, after V lost 5 bases and J lost 0 bases. The CDR3 length is 17 residues. The germline V gene has CDR1 MNHNY and CDR2 SVGAGI (reference sequence). CDR3 region: CASSRSDDRGSGNTIYF. The CDR3 bases are TGTGCCAGCAGTCGCTCCGATGACAGGGGCTCTGGAAACACCATATATTTT.

The rearrangement joins TRBV18 to TRBJ2-7; TRBD2 is a possible D gene (6 bases). Trimming removed 3 bases from V and 6 bases from J, with 21 bases in between. CDR3 size: 16 residues. CDR1 is KGHSH, CDR2 LQKENI, per germline. In DNA form, the CDR3 reads TGTGCCAGCTCACCTCCGACTAGTCAGAGGCGGGGCGAGCAGTACTTC. Its protein product is CASSPPTSQRRGEQYF.

The chain joins TRBV18 to TRBJ1-2, with D possibly TRBD1 on 5 matching bases. Looked up from germline, CDR1 is KGHSH and CDR2 is LQKENI. V lost 3 bases and J lost 6, with 17 bases in between. The CDR3 has 15 residues. CDR3 nucleotide sequence: TGTGCCAGCTCACCGGGGGGTAACACGCTCAATGGCTACACCTTC. Its translation is CASSPGGNTLNGYTF.

This clone appeared a single time. The chain joins TRBV7-8 to TRBJ2-5, with 10 bases fitting TRBD2. The CDR3 is 15 residues long. CDR1 and CDR2 from the germline V gene are SGHVS and FQNEAQ. The ends lost 4 bases at V and 0 bases at J; junction bases unmatched: 2. DNA for the CDR3: TGTGCCAGCAGCTACGGGACTAGCGACCAAGAGACCCAGTACTTC. The encoded protein is CASSYGTSDQETQYF.

This chain's CDR3 is CASSQGRFADTQYF. The CDR3 DNA sequence: TGTGCCAGCAGCCAAGGGAGGTTCGCAGATACGCAGTATTTT. The V call is TRBV3-1 (or the pseudogene TRBV3-2), the J call TRBJ2-3, with D perhaps TRBD2 (5 bases). The germline V gene encodes CDR1 LGHDT and CDR2 YNNKEL (reference sequence). This CDR3 is built from 14 residues. V gave up 1 base and J gave up 4 bases, with 9 bases separating them.

This clone was picked up one time. The V and J genes are TRBV3-1 (or the pseudogene TRBV3-2) and TRBJ1-1; 8 positions agree with TRBD1. V trimming: 4 bases; J trimming: 5 bases; junction bases outside the gene matches: 6. The germline gives CDR1 LGHDT, CDR2 YNNKEL (reference sequence). The CDR3 covers 14 residues. The CDR3 bases are TGTGCCAGCAGCCCCAGGACAGGGAGAACTGAAGCTTTCTTT. It encodes CASSPRTGRTEAFF.

This sequence joins TRBV4-2 and TRBJ2-7; TRBD2 matches at 11 bases. V lost 4 bases, J lost 2 bases, and 10 bases stayed unmatched. CDR1 and CDR2 (germline): LGHNA, YNFKEQ. The CDR3 extends over 17 amino acids. DNA for the CDR3: TGTGCCAGCAGCCGACATCAAGATAGCGGGAGGGCCTACGAGCAGTACTTC. It is translated as CASSRHQDSGRAYEQYF.

The V call is TRBV5-1, the J call TRBJ1-1, with a possible D match to TRBD1 (5 bases). Germline values: CDR1 SGHRS, CDR2 YFSETQ. CDR3 length: 16 amino acids. The V and J ends lost 0 bases and 3 bases respectively, with 15 bases between them. CDR3 amino acids: CASSLGQGTGYTEAFF. CDR3 nucleotide sequence: TGCGCCAGCAGCTTGGGCCAGGGAACCGGGTACACTGAAGCTTTCTTT.

A single count supports this clone. This chain connects TRBV4-2 to TRBJ2-5, with 8 bases fitting TRBD2. Germline V gene lookup returns CDR1 LGHNA and CDR2 YNFKEQ. With 4 bases clipped from V and 5 bases from J, the junction kept 12 bases outside the gene matches. The CDR3 covers 16 residues. CDR3 sequence: CASSPVETSVWETQYF. Written as DNA, the CDR3 is TGTGCCAGCAGCCCGGTGGAGACTAGCGTTTGGGAGACCCAGTACTTC.

The chain uses TRBV5-1 and TRBJ1-4; 9 bases fit TRBD1. Trimming took 4 bases from V and 6 from J; bases not matched to a gene: 13. Germline-derived CDR1 and CDR2 are SGHRS and YFSETQ. The CDR3 extends over 17 amino acids. The CDR3 protein is CASSLSGTGRVDEKLFF. In DNA form, the CDR3 reads TGCGCCAGCAGCCTCTCCGGGACAGGGAGGGTCGATGAAAAACTGTTTTTT.

The gene calls are TRBV28 and TRBJ2-3; no firm D call. The CDR3 is made up of 16 amino acids. The germline gives CDR1 MDHEN, CDR2 SYDVKM. Trimming left V 2 bases short and J 0 bases short, with 12 bases between. DNA of the CDR3: TGTGCCAGCAGTTTAAGTTTCACAGCTAGCACAGATACGCAGTATTTT. Translation gives CASSLSFTASTDTQYF.

V gene TRBV5-4 combines with J gene TRBJ2-3; 10 bases agree with TRBD1. The trim removed 4 bases at V and 2 bases at J, leaving 7 bases unmatched. The CDR3 contains 16 residues. The germline gives CDR1 SGHNT, CDR2 YYREEE (reference sequence). CDR3 sequence (DNA): TGTGCCAGCAGCCCCGGGACAGGGGAGGACACAGATACGCAGTATTTT. Translation gives CASSPGTGEDTDTQYF.

The chain links TRBV6-5 to TRBJ1-2; perhaps TRBD1 as D (5 bases). The CDR3 consists of 13 residues. Trimming pared 6 bases from V and 0 bases from J, leaving 8 bases between. Germline V gene sequence: CDR1 MNHEY, CDR2 SVGAGI. The CDR3 DNA follows: TGTGCCAGCAGCTTACAGGCTAACTATGGCTACACCTTC. It is translated as CASSLQANYGYTF.

The rearrangement links TRBV28 to TRBJ2-2, with TRBD2 matching 7 bases. Unmatched junction bases numbered 3, after V lost 11 bases and J lost 0 bases. The CDR3 sequence is 13 residues long. Germline V gives CDR1 MDHEN, CDR2 SYDVKM. The CDR3 protein is CALGLANTGELFF. The CDR3 DNA reads as TGTGCCTTAGGACTAGCGAACACCGGGGAGCTGTTTTTT.

This clone was seen once. The CDR3 spells CATSDADRAEREQFF. CDR3 bases: TGTGCCACCAGTGATGCTGACAGGGCCGAGCGCGAGCAGTTCTTC. The chain has TRBV24-1 and TRBJ2-1; TRBD1 matches 7 bases. Germline CDR1 reads KGHDR; CDR2 reads SFDVKD. The V gene end was trimmed by 3 bases and the J gene end by 10 bases; junction bases not matched to a gene: 11. There are 15 residues in the CDR3.

The chain combines TRBV7-9 with TRBJ2-3, with D possibly TRBD2 on 5 matching bases. This CDR3 contains 12 residues. Germline CDR1 is SEHNR and CDR2 is FQNEAQ (reference sequence). The V gene lost 5 bases and the J gene lost 6 bases, with 9 bases spanning the gap. The CDR3 DNA is TGTGCCAGCAGCCCAGGCGGGGATACGCAGTATTTT. Translating gives CASSPGGDTQYF.

This clone was picked up one time. The V gene is TRBV10-3, the J gene TRBJ1-5; D is perhaps TRBD1 (5 bases). Germline V lookup: CDR1 ENHRY, CDR2 SYGVKD. The CDR3 is 15 residues long. Trimming cost V 5 bases and J 3 bases, with 14 bases left between them. The CDR3: CAISPDGGPNQPQHF. The CDR3 region has the DNA TGTGCCATCAGTCCCGACGGGGGACCCAATCAGCCCCAGCATTTT.

The V call is TRBV12-5, the J call TRBJ2-3, with 7 bases that match TRBD1. This CDR3 is 18 amino acids long. Germline V lookup: CDR1 LGHNT, CDR2 FRNRAP. V was pared by 10 bases and J by 4 bases, with 23 bases of the junction left unmatched. The CDR3 sequence: CATTTRTGSIPHPDTQYF. As DNA, the CDR3 is TGTGCTACAACGACTCGGACAGGTTCGATCCCTCACCCAGATACGCAGTATTTT.

The rearrangement links TRBV2 to TRBJ1-1; no definite D call. The CDR3 extends over 13 amino acids. Looked up from germline, CDR1 is SNHLY and CDR2 is FYNNEI. V shed 5 bases and J shed 3 bases, with 10 bases lying between them. DNA for the CDR3: TGTGCCAGCAGTCGGCCAGAGGACACTGAAGCTTTCTTT. This gives the protein CASSRPEDTEAFF.

This clone is labeled medium-sized. The same CDR3 also results from other DNA sequences found in this sample. V gene TRBV10-3 combines with J gene TRBJ1-2; 10 bases match TRBD1. Trimming at V came to 3 bases and at J to 5 bases, leaving 9 bases not matched to a gene. The V gene's germline CDR1 is ENHRY and CDR2 SYGVKD. The CDR3 sequence is 16 residues long. The CDR3 DNA sequence: TGTGCCATCAGTGACCCCGACAGGGGGCGAGTATATGGCTACACCTTC. This encodes CAISDPDRGRVYGYTF.

The V and J genes are TRBV3-1 (or the pseudogene TRBV3-2) and TRBJ2-1; tentative D call: TRBD1 (5 bases). The length of the CDR3 is 14 residues. Germline values: CDR1 LGHDT, CDR2 YNNKEL (reference sequence). V lost 2 bases, J lost 7 bases, and 12 bases lay in between. CDR3 sequence: CASSQLNRNNEQFF. CDR3 DNA sequence: TGTGCCAGCAGCCAACTTAACAGGAATAATGAGCAGTTCTTC.

The rearrangement uses TRBV7-9 and TRBJ1-4; possibly TRBD1 for D (5 bases). The germline V gene has CDR1 SEHNR and CDR2 FQNEAQ (reference sequence). The CDR3 sequence is 13 residues long. V was cut by 5 bases and J by 8 bases, with 12 bases left in between. CDR3 sequence reads: CASSVRQLEKLFF. CDR3 bases: TGTGCCAGCAGCGTCCGACAGTTGGAAAAACTGTTTTTT.

The gene calls are TRBV27 and TRBJ1-5; D not resolved. Trimming took 6 bases from V and 9 from J, leaving 15 bases between them. The CDR3 has 13 residues. Germline V gene sequence: CDR1 MNHEY, CDR2 SMNVEV (reference sequence). The CDR3: CASRVGLEGPQHF. DNA of the CDR3: TGTGCCAGCAGGGTGGGGTTGGAGGGGCCCCAGCATTTT.